The rows below give T cell receptor beta chains drawn from one sample of a study of CD8+ T cells in alopecia areata. Only in-frame clones appear in the TCRdb table, and some are missing; sequencing was by immunoSEQ multiplex PCR. The table has approximately 180,000 clones, 58% seen once. The specimen comprised CD4+ T cells sorted from blood, sampled between weeks 55 and 65, from a patient treated with tofacitinib. The source of these receptors is a human donor with alopecia areata. Both conserved end residues are part of each CDR3. The D gene is left open where the match is weak.

length,V,D,CDR3
15,TRBV7-9,-,CASSLGEGVRETQYF
13,TRBV5-1,-,CASSLVGAGELFF
13,TRBV29-1,-,CSVGGTMNTEAFF
13,TRBV2,TRBD1,CASSRTGNSPLHF
14,TRBV23-1,-,CASSRALGTGELFF
16,TRBV2,TRBD1,CASSGGQGATNEKLFF
13,TRBV29-1,-,CSVRAPYQETQYF
14,TRBV27,TRBD1,CASRGRGLNYGYTF
15,TRBV14,-,CASSPLDGGGTEAFF
11,TRBV29-1,TRBD1,CSVGQAYEQYF
15,TRBV7-2,TRBD1,CASSLAGTANEKLFF
14,TRBV5-1,-,CASSYANRGNGYTF
13,TRBV5-1,-,CASSLERGTEAFF
14,TRBV6-5,TRBD1,CASSYSGQGYEQYF
15,TRBV5-1,-,CASSLSQSSGNTIYF
13,TRBV30,-,CAWKIIRARNAFF
13,TRBV29-1,-,CSVGRQVEREAFF
15,TRBV6-5,TRBD1,CASRSPTGGLEKLFF
15,TRBV6-1,-,CASSEDSGGWDEQFF
15,TRBV29-1,-,CSVEGQGFGNTEAFF
13,TRBV4-1,-,CASSPQGNYGYTF
13,TRBV5-1,-,CASSGGLTTEAFF
18,TRBV4-1,-,CASSQVGRRGLAKNIQYF
13,TRBV5-1,TRBD1,CASSDRDRVEQYF
14,TRBV5-1,TRBD1,CASSGPGQGYEQYF
16,TRBV27,-,CASSFWVAGGANVLTF
14,TRBV7-9,TRBD1,CASSLGTGAQPQHF
13,TRBV30,-,CARSGQATDTQYF
15,TRBV29-1,TRBD1,CSAEPGTGWSREQFF
15,TRBV5-5,TRBD1,CASNPGQVAKNIQYF
11,TRBV27,-,CASRLQGTQYF
14,TRBV13,-,CASSLERDGTEAFF
12,TRBV6-1,-,CALAGSTDTQYF
18,TRBV5-1,TRBD1,CASSFERTGAQGNEKLFF
15,TRBV7-2,-,CASSLPGRANTEAFF
14,TRBV2,-,CASNVRTDNQPQHF
14,TRBV29-1,TRBD1,CSASGDRINTEAFF
11,TRBV2,-,CASSGAYGYTF
13,TRBV29-1,-,CSVLLGYTGELFF
11,TRBV6-1,-,CASSEVNEQFF
15,TRBV14,TRBD1,CASSHNRQGRNEQFF
16,TRBV27,TRBD1,CASSLLVQGARETQYF
13,TRBV2,TRBD1,CASFGTVAGEQYF
14,TRBV30,-,CAWRDLGPNTEAFF
13,TRBV7-2,-,CASSRLVRTEAFF
16,TRBV4-2,TRBD1,CASSEQPGQGAYEQYF
14,TRBV6-5,-,CASTAPGRRYEQYF
12,TRBV29-1,-,CSSRQGTNEQFF
13,TRBV29-1,-,CSVPRGGWETQYF